One sample yielded the 25 T cell receptor beta chains listed below, sequenced in a study of monozygotic twins with inflammatory bowel disease. TCRdb re-analyzed the 5' RACE reads; it lists each CDR3 protein once, without DNA. The repertoire table contains some 210,000 distinct CDR3 sequences. Sequencing was performed on blood. These receptor sequences come from a human donor with ulcerative colitis or Crohn's disease, or a healthy co-twin of an affected twin (not recorded which).

CDR3 region: CATSRDIGTSYEQYF. The chain recombines TRBV15 with TRBJ2-7. The CDR3 consists of 15 residues. Germline V gene lookup returns CDR1 LNHNV and CDR2 YYDKDF (reference sequence). Using reference TRBV15 and TRBJ2-7 for the parts outside the CDR3, the full variable domain is DAMVIQNPRYQVTQFGKPVTLSCSQTLNHNVMYWYQQKSSQAPKLLFHYYDKDFNNEADTPDNFQSRRPNTSFCFLDIRSPGLGDTAMYLCATSRDIGTSYEQYFGPGTRLTVT.

V is TRBV20-1 and J is TRBJ1-4. CDR1 DFQATT and CDR2 SNEGSKA come from the germline V gene (reference sequence). This CDR3 contains 12 residues. CDR3 protein: CSATDQNEKLFF.

CDR3: CASSLGNRLTYNEQFF. The chain links TRBV7-8 to TRBJ2-1; TCRdb gives TRBD1 as the D gene, but with no DNA this cannot be confirmed. Germline values: CDR1 SGHVS, CDR2 FQNEAQ. The CDR3 is 16 amino acids.

The J gene is TRBJ2-3, the V gene TRBV20-1. Germline CDR1 is DFQATT and CDR2 is SNEGSKA (reference sequence). CDR3 length: 13 amino acids. The CDR3 loop reads CSARVPGTDTQYF.

The chain links TRBV20-1 to TRBJ2-3; the D call of TRBD1 rests on TCRdb alone, since no DNA is present to check it. The germline gives CDR1 DFQATT, CDR2 SNEGSKA (reference sequence). The length of the CDR3 is 14 residues. CDR3 region: CSALTGMSTDTQYF.

The chain combines TRBV18 with TRBJ2-2; without DNA, the TCRdb call of TRBD1 cannot be checked. The CDR3 totals 17 residues. Germline CDR1 reads KGHSH; CDR2 reads LQKENI. CDR3 region: CASSPSLGRVWTGELFF.

This chain uses TRBV27 with TRBJ1-2; TCRdb proposes TRBD1, but this gene call is untestable without DNA. This CDR3 comprises 14 residues. The V gene's germline CDR1 is MNHEY and CDR2 SMNVEV (reference sequence). CDR3 in amino acids: CASRRQDLLYGYTF.

V gene TRBV18 combines with J gene TRBJ2-7. Germline CDR1 reads KGHSH; CDR2 reads LQKENI. The CDR3 contains 13 residues. The CDR3: CASSPTAMYEQYF. The full variable domain, rest sourced from reference TRBV18 and TRBJ2-7, is NAGVMQNPRHLVRRRGQEARLRCSPMKGHSHVYWYRQLPEEGLKFMVYLQKENIIDESGMPKERFSAEFPKEGPSILRIQQVVRGDSAAYFCASSPTAMYEQYFGPGTRLTVT.

The chain recombines TRBV20-1 with TRBJ2-7; TCRdb names TRBD1, which stays unverified in the absence of DNA. Looked up from germline, CDR1 is DFQATT and CDR2 is SNEGSKA (reference sequence). CDR3 length equals 14 residues. The CDR3 protein is CSARGHRGSYEQYF.

This sequence joins TRBV7-9 and TRBJ2-5; the TCRdb D gene call, TRBD2, has no DNA to confirm it. CDR3 length equals 17 residues. The germline CDR1 and CDR2 sequences are SEHNR and FQNEAQ (reference sequence). This CDR3 reads CASSPGTSGVYQETQYF.

The V call is TRBV12-3 or TRBV12-4, the J call TRBJ2-3; with no DNA, the TCRdb D assignment of TRBD1 cannot be verified. The CDR3 is made up of 15 amino acids. This chain's CDR3 is CASSLDGAKTDTQYF.

The V gene is TRBV18, the J gene TRBJ1-1. This CDR3 is built from 15 residues. CDR1 and CDR2 from the germline V gene are KGHSH and LQKENI. CDR3 protein: CASSPRTDPRAEAFF.

V usage is TRBV19 and J usage is TRBJ2-5. The CDR3 extends over 13 amino acids. Germline V gene sequence: CDR1 LNHDA, CDR2 SQIVND (reference sequence). This CDR3 is CASSIGVRETQYF.

The chain uses TRBV10-3 and TRBJ2-3; TCRdb indicates TRBD2, and absent DNA this call remains unverified. The CDR3 contains 17 residues. Looked up from germline, CDR1 is ENHRY and CDR2 is SYGVKD. CDR3 protein: CAISLGRASGGGDTQYF.

The V call is TRBV7-8, the J call TRBJ1-5; checking the TCRdb D call of TRBD1 is not possible without DNA. This CDR3 has 16 residues. Germline CDR1 is SGHVS and CDR2 is FQNEAQ. The CDR3 region is CASSLAGPVWSQPQHF.

This sequence joins TRBV7-2 and TRBJ1-4; TCRdb lists TRBD1, though no DNA is available to test this call. The CDR3 has 15 amino acids. Germline V gives CDR1 SGHTA, CDR2 FQGNSA. The CDR3 reads CASSLVRGASEKLFF.

This chain links TRBV5-1 with TRBJ2-5; TCRdb proposes TRBD1, but this gene call is untestable without DNA. From germline, CDR1 is SGHRS and CDR2 YFSETQ. The CDR3 totals 14 residues. This CDR3 is CASSFGGAGKTQYF.

The CDR3 reads CASSLMGRGTSATQYF. The chain joins TRBV6-5 to TRBJ2-3; the TRBD1 assignment by TCRdb is unverifiable without DNA. From germline, CDR1 is MNHEY and CDR2 SVGAGI. The CDR3 is 16 amino acids.

The gene calls are TRBV5-1 and TRBJ2-5. The CDR3 spans 13 residues. Germline CDR1 and CDR2: SGHRS and YFSETQ. The CDR3 protein is CASSWDRSQTQYF.

This chain joins TRBV20-1 and TRBJ1-5; TCRdb proposes TRBD1, but this gene call is untestable without DNA. CDR1 and CDR2 (germline): DFQATT, SNEGSKA (reference sequence). The CDR3 spans 15 residues. CDR3 amino acids: CSAREGTERNQPQHF.

This chain joins TRBV5-5 and TRBJ2-1; TCRdb's D call of TRBD1 is untestable without DNA. The CDR3 length is 16 residues. CDR1 is SGHKS and CDR2 is YYEKEE in the germline V gene (reference sequence). The CDR3 is CASSTGQGGGYNEQFF. Supplemented by reference TRBV5-5 and TRBJ2-1, the full variable domain reads DAGVTQSPTHLIKTRGQQVTLRCSPISGHKSVSWYQQVLGQGPQFIFQYYEKEERGRGNFPDRFSARQFPNYSSELNVNALLLGDSALYLCASSTGQGGGYNEQFFGPGTRLTVL.

This CDR3 is CASSPRGIDTGELFF. The V call is TRBV13, the J call TRBJ2-2; TCRdb calls TRBD2, which cannot be checked without DNA. Looked up from germline, CDR1 is PRHDT and CDR2 is FYEKMQ (reference sequence). The CDR3 covers 15 residues. Complete variable domain (other parts from reference TRBV13 and TRBJ2-2): AAGVIQSPRHLIKEKRETATLKCYPIPRHDTVYWYQQGPGQDPQFLISFYEKMQSDKGSIPDRFSAQQFSDYHSELNMSSLELGDSALYFCASSPRGIDTGELFFGEGSRLTVL.

V and J are TRBV2 and TRBJ2-1; absent DNA, TCRdb's TRBD2 call cannot be checked. This CDR3 has 15 residues. Germline V lookup: CDR1 SNHLY, CDR2 FYNNEI. The CDR3 spells CASSAPGLVGNEQFF.

The J gene is TRBJ2-2, the V gene TRBV20-1. The CDR3 has 13 amino acids. The germline gives CDR1 DFQATT, CDR2 SNEGSKA (reference sequence). The CDR3 is CSARYDNTGELFF.

This chain joins TRBV5-1 and TRBJ1-1. The CDR3 runs 15 residues. The germline V gene has CDR1 SGHRS and CDR2 YFSETQ. The CDR3 sequence is CASSDRSATNTEAFF.